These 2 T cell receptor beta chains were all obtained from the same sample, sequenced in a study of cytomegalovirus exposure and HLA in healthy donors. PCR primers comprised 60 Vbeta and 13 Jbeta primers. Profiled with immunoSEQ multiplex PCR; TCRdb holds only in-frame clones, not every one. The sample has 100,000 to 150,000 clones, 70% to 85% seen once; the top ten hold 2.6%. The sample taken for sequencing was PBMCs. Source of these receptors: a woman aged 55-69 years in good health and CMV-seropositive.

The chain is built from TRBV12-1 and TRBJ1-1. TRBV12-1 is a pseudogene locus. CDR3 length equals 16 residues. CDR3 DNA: TGTGCCAGCAGCTTTGCCCATGGCGGAATGAACACTGAAGCTTTCTTT. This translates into CASSFAHGGMNTEAFF.

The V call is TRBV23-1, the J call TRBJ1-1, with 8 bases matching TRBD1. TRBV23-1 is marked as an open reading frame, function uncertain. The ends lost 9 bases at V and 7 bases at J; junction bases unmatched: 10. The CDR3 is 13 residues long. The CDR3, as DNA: TGCGCCAGACTCCCCTACAGGGGGAGTGAAGCTTTCTTT. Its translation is CARLPYRGSEAFF.